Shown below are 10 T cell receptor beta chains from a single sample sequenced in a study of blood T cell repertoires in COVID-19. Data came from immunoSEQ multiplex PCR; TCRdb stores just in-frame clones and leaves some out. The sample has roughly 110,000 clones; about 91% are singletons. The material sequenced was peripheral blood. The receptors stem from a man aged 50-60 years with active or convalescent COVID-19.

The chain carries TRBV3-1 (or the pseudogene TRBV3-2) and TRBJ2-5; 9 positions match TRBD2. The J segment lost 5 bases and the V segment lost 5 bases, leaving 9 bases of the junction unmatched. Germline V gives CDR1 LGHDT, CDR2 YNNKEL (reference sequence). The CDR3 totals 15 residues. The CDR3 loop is CASSNKREALETQYF. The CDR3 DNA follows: TGTGCCAGCAGCAATAAGCGGGAGGCTCTCGAGACCCAGTACTTC.

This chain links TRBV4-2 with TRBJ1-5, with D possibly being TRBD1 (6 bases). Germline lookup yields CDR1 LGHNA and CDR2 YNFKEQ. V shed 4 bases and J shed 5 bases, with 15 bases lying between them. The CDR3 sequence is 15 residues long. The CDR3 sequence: CASSLEGGGYQPQHF. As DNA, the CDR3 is TGTGCCAGCAGCCTGGAAGGGGGGGGTTATCAGCCCCAGCATTTT.

CDR3 amino acids: CASSSQAGVQETQYF. In nucleotides, the CDR3 is TGTGCCAGCAGCTCGCAAGCGGGGGTGCAAGAGACCCAGTACTTC. The chain joins TRBV13 to TRBJ2-5; 8 bases line up with TRBD2. V trimming: 4 bases; J trimming: 2 bases; junction bases outside the gene matches: 6. Germline CDR1 reads PRHDT; CDR2 reads FYEKMQ (reference sequence). CDR3 length: 15 residues.

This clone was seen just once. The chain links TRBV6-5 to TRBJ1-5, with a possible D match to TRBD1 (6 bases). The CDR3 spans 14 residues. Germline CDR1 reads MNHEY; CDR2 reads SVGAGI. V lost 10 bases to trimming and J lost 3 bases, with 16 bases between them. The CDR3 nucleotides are TGTGCCAATCGGACAGCTCAACCCAATCAGCCCCAGCATTTT. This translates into CANRTAQPNQPQHF.

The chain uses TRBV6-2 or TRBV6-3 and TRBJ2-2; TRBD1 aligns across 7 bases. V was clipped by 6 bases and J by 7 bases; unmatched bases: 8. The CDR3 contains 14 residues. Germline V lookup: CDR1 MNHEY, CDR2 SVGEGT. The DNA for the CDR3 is TGTGCCAGCAGCCAGACAGGGCGGATCGGGGAGCTGTTTTTT. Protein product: CASSQTGRIGELFF.

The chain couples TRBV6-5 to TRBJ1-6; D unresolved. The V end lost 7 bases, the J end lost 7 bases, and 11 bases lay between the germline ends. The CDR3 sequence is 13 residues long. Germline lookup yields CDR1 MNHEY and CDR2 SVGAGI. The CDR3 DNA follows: TGTGCCAGCACGGAGCAGACGAATTCACCCCTCCACTTT. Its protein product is CASTEQTNSPLHF.

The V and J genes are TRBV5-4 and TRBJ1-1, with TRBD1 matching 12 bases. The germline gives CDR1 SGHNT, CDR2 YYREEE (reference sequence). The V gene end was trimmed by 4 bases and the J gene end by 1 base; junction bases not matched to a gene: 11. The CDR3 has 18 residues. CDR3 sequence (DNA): TGTGCCAGCAGCCTGGGACAGGGGGCGTCTATTAGGAACACTGAAGCTTTCTTT. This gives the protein CASSLGQGASIRNTEAFF.

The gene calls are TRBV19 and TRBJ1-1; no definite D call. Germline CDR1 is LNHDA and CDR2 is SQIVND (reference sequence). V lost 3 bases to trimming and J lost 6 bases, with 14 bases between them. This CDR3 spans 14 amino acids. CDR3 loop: CASSIGREMAEAFF. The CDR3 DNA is TGTGCCAGTAGTATTGGGAGAGAGATGGCTGAAGCTTTCTTT.

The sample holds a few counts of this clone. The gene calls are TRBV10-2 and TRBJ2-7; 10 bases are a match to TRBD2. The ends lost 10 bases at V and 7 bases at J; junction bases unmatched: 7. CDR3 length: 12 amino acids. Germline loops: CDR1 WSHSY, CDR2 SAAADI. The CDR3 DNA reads TGCGCCACCCTAGCGGGAGCGGATGAGCAGTACTTC. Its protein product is CATLAGADEQYF.

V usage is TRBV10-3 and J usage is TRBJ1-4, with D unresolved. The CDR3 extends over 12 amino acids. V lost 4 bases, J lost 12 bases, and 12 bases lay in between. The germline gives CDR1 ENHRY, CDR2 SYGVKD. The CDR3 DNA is TGTGCCATCAGTGTTAAACCGGAGGAACTGTTTTTT. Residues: CAISVKPEELFF.